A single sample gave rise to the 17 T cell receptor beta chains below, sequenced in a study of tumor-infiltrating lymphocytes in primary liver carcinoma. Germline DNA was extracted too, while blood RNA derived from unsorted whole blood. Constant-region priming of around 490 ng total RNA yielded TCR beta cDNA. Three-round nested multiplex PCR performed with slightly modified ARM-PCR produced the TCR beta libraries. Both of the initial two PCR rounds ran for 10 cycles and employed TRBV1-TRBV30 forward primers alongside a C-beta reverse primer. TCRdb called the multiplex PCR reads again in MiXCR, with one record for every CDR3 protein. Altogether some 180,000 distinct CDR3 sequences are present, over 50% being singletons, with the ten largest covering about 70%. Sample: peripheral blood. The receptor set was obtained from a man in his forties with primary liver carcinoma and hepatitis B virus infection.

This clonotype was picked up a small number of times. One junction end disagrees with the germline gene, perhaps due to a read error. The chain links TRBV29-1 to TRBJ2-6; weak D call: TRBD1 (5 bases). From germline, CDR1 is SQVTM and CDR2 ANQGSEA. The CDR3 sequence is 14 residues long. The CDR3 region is CSVESVAGANILTF. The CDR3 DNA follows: TGCAGCGTTGAAAGTGTAGCTGGGGCCAACATCCTGACTTTC. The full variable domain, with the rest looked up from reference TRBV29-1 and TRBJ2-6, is SAVISQKPSRDICQRGTSLTIQCQVDSQVTMMFWYRQQPGQSLTLIATANQGSEATYESGFVIDKFPISRPNLTFSTLTVSNMSPEDSSIYLCSVESVAGANILTFGAGSRLTVL.

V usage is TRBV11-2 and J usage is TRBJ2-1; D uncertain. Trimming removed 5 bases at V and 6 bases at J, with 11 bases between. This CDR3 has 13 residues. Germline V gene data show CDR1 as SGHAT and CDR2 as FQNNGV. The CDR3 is CASSICRSNEQFF. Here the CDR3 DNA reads TGTGCCAGCAGCATATGCAGGTCCAATGAGCAGTTCTTC.

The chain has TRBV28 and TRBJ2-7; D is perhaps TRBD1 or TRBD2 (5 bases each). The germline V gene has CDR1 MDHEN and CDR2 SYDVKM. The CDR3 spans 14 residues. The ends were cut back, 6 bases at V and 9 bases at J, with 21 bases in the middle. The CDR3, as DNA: TGTGCCAGCAGCCCCGGGACGGATATTGGGGGGCAGTACTTC. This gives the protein CASSPGTDIGGQYF.

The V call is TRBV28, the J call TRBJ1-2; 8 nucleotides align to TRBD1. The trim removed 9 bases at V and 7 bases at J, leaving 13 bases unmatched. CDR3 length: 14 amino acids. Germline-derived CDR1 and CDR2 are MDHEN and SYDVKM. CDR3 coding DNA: TGTGCCAGTAGCCTGGACAGGGAGGGCGGTGGCTACACCTTC. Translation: CASSLDREGGGYTF.

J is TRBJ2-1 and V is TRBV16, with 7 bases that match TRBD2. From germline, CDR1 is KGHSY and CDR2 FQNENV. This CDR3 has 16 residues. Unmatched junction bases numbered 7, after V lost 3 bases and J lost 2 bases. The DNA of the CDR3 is TGTGCCAGCAGCCAGGCTAGCGGCACCCCCTACAATGAGCAGTTCTTC. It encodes CASSQASGTPYNEQFF.

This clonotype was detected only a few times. CDR3 region: CASSQDPSGDLYNEQFF. Written as DNA, the CDR3 is TGCGCCAGCAGCCAAGACCCGTCGGGAGACCTCTACAATGAGCAGTTCTTC. The chain couples TRBV4-1 to TRBJ2-1, with D tentatively TRBD2 (6 bases). Trimming shortened V by 0 bases and J by 3 bases, and 15 bases separated the two germline ends. This CDR3 region has 17 residues. In germline, CDR1 is MGHRA, CDR2 YSYEKL.

The CDR3 DNA reads as TGTGCCAGCAGTAGACAGGGGTGTGGGCAAGAGACCCAGTACTTC. Translation: CASSRQGCGQETQYF. V and J are TRBV6-5 and TRBJ2-5; 8 bases align to TRBD1. Looked up from germline, CDR1 is MNHEY and CDR2 is SVGAGI. Germline trimming cut 5 bases from V and 2 bases from J; bases unmatched to any gene: 7. The CDR3 extends over 15 amino acids.

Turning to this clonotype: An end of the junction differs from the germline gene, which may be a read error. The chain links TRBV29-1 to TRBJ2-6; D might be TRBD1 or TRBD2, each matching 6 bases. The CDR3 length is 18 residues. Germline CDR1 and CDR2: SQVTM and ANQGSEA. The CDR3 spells CSVKDSGAGRAGANVLTF. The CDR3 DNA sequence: TGCAGCGTTAAAGATTCGGGGGCAGGTCGGGCTGGGGCCAACGTCCTGACTTTC.

The CDR3 sequence: CASSLDLGIGIYEQYF. CDR3 sequence (DNA): TGTGCCAGCAGCTTAGATCTCGGGATAGGGATCTACGAGCAGTACTTC. The chain joins TRBV11-2 to TRBJ2-7; a possible D gene is TRBD2 (5 bases). Germline V gene lookup returns CDR1 SGHAT and CDR2 FQNNGV. The CDR3 is made up of 16 amino acids. Trimming left V 0 bases short and J 3 bases short, with 15 bases between.

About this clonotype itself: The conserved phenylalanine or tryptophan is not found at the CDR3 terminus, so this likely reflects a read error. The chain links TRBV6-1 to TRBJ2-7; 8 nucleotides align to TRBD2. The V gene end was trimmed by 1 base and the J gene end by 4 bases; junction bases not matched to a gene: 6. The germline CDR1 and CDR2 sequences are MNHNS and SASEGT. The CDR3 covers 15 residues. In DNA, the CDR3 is TGTGCCAGCAGTGAAGAGGCGGGGGGTAGTTACGAGCAGTACTCC. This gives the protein CASSEEAGGSYEQYS.

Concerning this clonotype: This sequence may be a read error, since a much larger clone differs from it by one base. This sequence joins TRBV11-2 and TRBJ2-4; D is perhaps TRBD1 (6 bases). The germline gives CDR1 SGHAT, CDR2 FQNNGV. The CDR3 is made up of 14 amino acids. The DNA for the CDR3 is TGTGTCAGCAGCTTAGATCGGGGCAGGGGAGATCAGTACTTC. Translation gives CVSSLDRGRGDQYF. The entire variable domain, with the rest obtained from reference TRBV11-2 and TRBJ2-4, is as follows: EAGVAQSPRYKIIEKRQSVAFWCNPISGHATLYWYQQILGQGPKLLIQFQNNGVVDDSQLPKDRFSAERLKGVDSTLKIQPAKLEDSAVYLCVSSLDRGRGDQYFGAGTRLSVL.

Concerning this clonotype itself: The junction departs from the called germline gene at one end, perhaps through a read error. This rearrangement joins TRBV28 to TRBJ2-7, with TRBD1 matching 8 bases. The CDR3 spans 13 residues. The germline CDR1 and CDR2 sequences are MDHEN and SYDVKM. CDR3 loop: CASNIQGAYEQYF. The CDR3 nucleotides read TGCGCCAGCAACATACAGGGGGCCTACGAGCAGTACTTC.

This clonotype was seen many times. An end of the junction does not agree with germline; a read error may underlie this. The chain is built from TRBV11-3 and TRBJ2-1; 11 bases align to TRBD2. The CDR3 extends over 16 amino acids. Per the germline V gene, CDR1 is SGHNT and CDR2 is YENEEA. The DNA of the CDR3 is TGTGCCAGCAGTTTAGCGGGAGGGCCCCCCTACAATGAGCAGTTCTTC. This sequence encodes CASSLAGGPPYNEQFF.

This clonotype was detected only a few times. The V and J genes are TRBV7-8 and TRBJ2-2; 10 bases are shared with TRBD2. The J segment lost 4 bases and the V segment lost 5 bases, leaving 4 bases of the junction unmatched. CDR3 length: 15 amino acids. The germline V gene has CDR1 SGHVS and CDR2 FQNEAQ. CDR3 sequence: CASSPGLAVTGELFF. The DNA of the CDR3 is TGTGCCAGCAGCCCAGGACTAGCGGTCACCGGGGAGCTGTTTTTT.

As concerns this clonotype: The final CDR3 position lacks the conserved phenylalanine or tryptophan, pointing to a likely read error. Written as DNA, the CDR3 is TGCAGCGCGCGGTGGGGAGGAGAGCAGTTCTCC. It yields the protein CSARWGGEQFS. The V gene is TRBV29-1, the J gene TRBJ2-1; tentatively, D is TRBD2 (6 bases). CDR1 and CDR2 from the germline V gene are SQVTM and ANQGSEA. V was cut by 7 bases and J by 10 bases, with 14 bases left in between. This CDR3 comprises 11 residues.

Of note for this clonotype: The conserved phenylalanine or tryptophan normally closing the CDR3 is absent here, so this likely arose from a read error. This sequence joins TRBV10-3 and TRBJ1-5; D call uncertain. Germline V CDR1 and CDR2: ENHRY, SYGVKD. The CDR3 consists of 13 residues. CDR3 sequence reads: CAISEEPNRPQHS. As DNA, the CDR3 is TGTGCCATCAGTGAGGAGCCTAATCGGCCCCAGCATTCT.

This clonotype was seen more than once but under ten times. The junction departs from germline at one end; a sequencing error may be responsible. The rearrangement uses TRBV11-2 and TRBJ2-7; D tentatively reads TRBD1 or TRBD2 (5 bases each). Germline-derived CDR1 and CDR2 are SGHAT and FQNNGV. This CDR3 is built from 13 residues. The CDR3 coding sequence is TGTGTCAGCAGCTTGGGGGAGACCTACGAGCAGTACTTC. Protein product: CVSSLGETYEQYF. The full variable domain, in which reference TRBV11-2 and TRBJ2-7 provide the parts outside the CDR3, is EAGVAQSPRYKIIEKRQSVAFWCNPISGHATLYWYQQILGQGPKLLIQFQNNGVVDDSQLPKDRFSAERLKGVDSTLKIQPAKLEDSAVYLCVSSLGETYEQYFGPGTRLTVT.